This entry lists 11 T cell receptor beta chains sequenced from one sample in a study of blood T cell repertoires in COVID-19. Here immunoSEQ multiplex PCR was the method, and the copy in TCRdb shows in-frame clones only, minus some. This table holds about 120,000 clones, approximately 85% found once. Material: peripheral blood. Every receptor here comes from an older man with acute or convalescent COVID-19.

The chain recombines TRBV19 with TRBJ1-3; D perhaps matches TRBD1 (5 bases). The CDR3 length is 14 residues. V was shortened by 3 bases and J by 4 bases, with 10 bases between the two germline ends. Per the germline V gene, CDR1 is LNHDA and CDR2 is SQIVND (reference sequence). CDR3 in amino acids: CASSMPGFGNTIYF. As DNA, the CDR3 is TGTGCCAGTAGTATGCCAGGGTTCGGAAACACCATATATTTT.

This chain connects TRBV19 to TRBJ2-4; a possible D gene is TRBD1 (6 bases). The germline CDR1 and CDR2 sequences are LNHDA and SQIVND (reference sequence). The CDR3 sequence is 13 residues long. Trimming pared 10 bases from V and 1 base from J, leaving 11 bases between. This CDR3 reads CATHQGAKNIQYF. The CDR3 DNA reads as TGTGCCACTCACCAGGGGGCCAAAAACATTCAGTACTTC.

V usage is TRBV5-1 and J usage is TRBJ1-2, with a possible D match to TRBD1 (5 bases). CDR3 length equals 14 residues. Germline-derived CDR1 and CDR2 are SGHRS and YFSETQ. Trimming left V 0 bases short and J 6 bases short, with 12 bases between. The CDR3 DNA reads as TGCGCCAGCAGCTTGGCGGAGGGACGAAATGGCTACACCTTC. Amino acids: CASSLAEGRNGYTF.

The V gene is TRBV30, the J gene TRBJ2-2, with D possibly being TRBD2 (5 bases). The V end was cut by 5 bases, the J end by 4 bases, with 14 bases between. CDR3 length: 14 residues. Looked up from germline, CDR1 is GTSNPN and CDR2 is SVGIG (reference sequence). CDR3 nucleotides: TGTGCCTGGGCTGGGAGCCTGGCCACCGGGGAGCTGTTTTTT. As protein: CAWAGSLATGELFF.

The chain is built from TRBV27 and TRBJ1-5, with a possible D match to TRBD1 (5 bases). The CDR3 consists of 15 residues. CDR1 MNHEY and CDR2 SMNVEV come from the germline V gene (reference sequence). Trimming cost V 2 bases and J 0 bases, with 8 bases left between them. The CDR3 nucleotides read TGTGCCAGCAGTTTAGGGGGGTATAGCAATCAGCCCCAGCATTTT. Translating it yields CASSLGGYSNQPQHF.

CDR3 nucleotides: TGCAGCGTTGTGCCGGACAGGTCCTACGAGCAGTACTTC. Its translation: CSVVPDRSYEQYF. The chain combines TRBV29-1 with TRBJ2-7; 7 nucleotides line up with TRBD1. Germline V lookup: CDR1 SQVTM, CDR2 ANQGSEA. J lost 1 base, V lost 4 bases, and 4 bases had no gene match. The CDR3 is made up of 13 amino acids.

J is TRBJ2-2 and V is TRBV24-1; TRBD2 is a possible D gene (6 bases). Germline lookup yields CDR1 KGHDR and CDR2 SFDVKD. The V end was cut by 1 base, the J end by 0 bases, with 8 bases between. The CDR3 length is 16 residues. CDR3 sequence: CATSDFGGANTGELFF. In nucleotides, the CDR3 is TGTGCCACCAGTGATTTTGGAGGGGCGAACACCGGGGAGCTGTTTTTT.

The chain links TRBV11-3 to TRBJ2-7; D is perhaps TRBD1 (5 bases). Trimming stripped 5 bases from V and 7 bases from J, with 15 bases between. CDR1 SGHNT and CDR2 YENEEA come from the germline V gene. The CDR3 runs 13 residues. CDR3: CASSTTDTVEQYF. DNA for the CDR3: TGTGCCAGCAGCACGACGGACACCGTGGAGCAGTACTTC.

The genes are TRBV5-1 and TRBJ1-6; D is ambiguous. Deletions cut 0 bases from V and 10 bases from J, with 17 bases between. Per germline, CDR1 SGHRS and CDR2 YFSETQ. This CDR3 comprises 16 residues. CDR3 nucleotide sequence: TGCGCCAGCAGCTTGGTGGAGGGAACGGGTAGATCACCCCTCCACTTT. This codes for CASSLVEGTGRSPLHF.

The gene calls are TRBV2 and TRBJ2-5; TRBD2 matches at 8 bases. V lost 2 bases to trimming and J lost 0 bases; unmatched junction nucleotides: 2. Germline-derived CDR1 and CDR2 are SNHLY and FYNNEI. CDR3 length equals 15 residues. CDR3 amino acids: CASSESGRDQETQYF. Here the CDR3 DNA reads TGTGCCAGCAGTGAATCCGGGAGGGACCAAGAGACCCAGTACTTC. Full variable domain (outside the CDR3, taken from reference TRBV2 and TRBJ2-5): EPEVTQTPSHQVTQMGQEVILRCVPISNHLYFYWYRQILGQKVEFLVSFYNNEISEKSEIFDDQFSVERPDGSNFTLKIRSTKLEDSAMYFCASSESGRDQETQYFGPGTRLLVL.

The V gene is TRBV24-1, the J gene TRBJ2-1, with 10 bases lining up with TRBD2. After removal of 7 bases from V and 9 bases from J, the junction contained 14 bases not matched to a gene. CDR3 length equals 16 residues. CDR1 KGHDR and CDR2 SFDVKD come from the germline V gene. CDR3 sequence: CATSDRGTSAFVEQFF. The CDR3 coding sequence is TGTGCCACCAGCGACCGGGGGACTAGCGCATTTGTTGAGCAGTTCTTC.